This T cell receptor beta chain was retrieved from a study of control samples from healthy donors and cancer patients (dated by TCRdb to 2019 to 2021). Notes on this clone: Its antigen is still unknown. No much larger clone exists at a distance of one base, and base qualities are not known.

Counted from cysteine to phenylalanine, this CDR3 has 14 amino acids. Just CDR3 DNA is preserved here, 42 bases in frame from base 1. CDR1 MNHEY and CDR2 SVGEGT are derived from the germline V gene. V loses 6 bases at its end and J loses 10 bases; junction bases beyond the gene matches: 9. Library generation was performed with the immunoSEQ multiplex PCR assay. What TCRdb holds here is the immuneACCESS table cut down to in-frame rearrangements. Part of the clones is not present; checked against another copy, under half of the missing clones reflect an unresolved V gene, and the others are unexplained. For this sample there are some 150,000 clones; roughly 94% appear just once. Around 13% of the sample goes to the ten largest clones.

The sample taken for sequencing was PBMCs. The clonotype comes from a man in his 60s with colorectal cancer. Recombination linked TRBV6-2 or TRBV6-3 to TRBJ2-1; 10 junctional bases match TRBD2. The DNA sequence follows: TGTGCCAGCAGCTCCCCCCTACTAGCGGGGGAGCAGTTCTTC. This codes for CASSSPLLAGEQFF.